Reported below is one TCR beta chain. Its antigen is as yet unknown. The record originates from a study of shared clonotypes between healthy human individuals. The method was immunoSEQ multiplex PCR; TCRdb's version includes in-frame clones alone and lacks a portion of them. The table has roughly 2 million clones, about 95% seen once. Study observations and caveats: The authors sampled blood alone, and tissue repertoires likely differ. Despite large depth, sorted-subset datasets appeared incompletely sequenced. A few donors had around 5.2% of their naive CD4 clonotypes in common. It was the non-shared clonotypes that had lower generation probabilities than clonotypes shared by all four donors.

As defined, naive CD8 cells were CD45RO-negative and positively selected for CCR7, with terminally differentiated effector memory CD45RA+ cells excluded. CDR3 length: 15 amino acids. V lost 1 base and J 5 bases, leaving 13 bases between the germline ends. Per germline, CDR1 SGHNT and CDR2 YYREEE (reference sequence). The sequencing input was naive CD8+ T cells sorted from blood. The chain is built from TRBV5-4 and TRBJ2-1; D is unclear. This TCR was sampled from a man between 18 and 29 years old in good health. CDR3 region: CASSLPPMGNNEQFF. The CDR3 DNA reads TGTGCCAGCAGCTTGCCCCCTATGGGGAACAATGAGCAGTTCTTC.